The next 6 T cell receptor beta chains were all read from a single sample in a study of a mutant IDH1 vaccine in newly diagnosed glioma. Antigens for these TCRs are unknown. Time point: week 47, end of study. What each vaccine dose contained was 300 ug of mutant IDH1 20-mer peptide, accompanied by topical imiquimod. Sequencing was performed with immunoSEQ multiplex PCR; in TCRdb, only in-frame clones are kept and a portion is missing. The repertoire consists of 77,000 or so clones, with over 75% occurring once and the leading ten covering approximately 5.6%. Sequenced here: PBMCs, sampled from a glioma patient whose treatment included an IDH1 peptide vaccine. These receptors originate from a man aged 40-49 years with glioma.

The chain combines TRBV14 with TRBJ1-6, with D hard to call. The CDR3 has 14 amino acids. V gave up 5 bases and J gave up 5 bases, with 10 bases separating them. Germline CDR1 and CDR2: SGHDN and FVKESK. CDR3 bases: TGTGCCAGCAGCAGGGATTTCGATAATTCACCCCTCCACTTT. This sequence encodes CASSRDFDNSPLHF.

The chain couples TRBV7-6 to TRBJ2-5, with D possibly TRBD1 on 5 matching bases. The V gene lost 1 base and the J gene lost 5 bases, with 11 bases spanning the gap. Germline CDR1 reads SGHVS; CDR2 reads FNYEAQ. The length of the CDR3 is 14 residues. CDR3 nucleotides: TGTGCCAGCAGCTTAGAGGGGTTCGGGGAGACCCAGTACTTC. Its protein is CASSLEGFGETQYF. Full variable domain (rest looked up from reference TRBV7-6 and TRBJ2-5): GAGVSQSPRYKVTKRGQDVALRCDPISGHVSLYWYRQALGQGPEFLTYFNYEAQQDKSGLPNDRFSAERPEGSISTLTIQRTEQRDSAMYRCASSLEGFGETQYFGPGTRLLVL.

Worth noting for this clone: The sample holds other DNA sequences that translate to the same CDR3. The chain is built from TRBV30 and TRBJ2-3, with 11 bases that match TRBD2. Losses at the gene ends were 0 bases for V and 0 bases for J; bases not matched to a gene: 5. CDR1 and CDR2 from the germline V gene are GTSNPN and SVGIG (reference sequence). The CDR3 extends over 17 amino acids. The CDR3 spells CAWSVPSGRPSTDTQYF. For the CDR3, the DNA is TGTGCCTGGAGTGTCCCTAGCGGGAGGCCTAGCACAGATACGCAGTATTTT.

V usage is TRBV15 and J usage is TRBJ1-3, with no clear D. The CDR3 spans 16 residues. CDR1 LNHNV and CDR2 YYDKDF come from the germline V gene (reference sequence). Trimming took 1 base from V and 4 from J, leaving 14 bases between them. This chain's CDR3 is CATSRALPGRGNTIYF. The CDR3 nucleotides are TGTGCCACCAGCAGAGCTCTCCCCGGGCGGGGAAACACCATATATTTT.

This chain uses TRBV19 with TRBJ2-3; TRBD2 matches at 10 bases. The CDR3 is 16 residues long. V lost 6 bases and J lost 1; bases outside the gene matches: 7. The germline V gene has CDR1 LNHDA and CDR2 SQIVND (reference sequence). For the CDR3, the DNA is TGTGCCAGTAGGCAAGCGGGAGGGCCTGGCACAGATACGCAGTATTTT. Translating it yields CASRQAGGPGTDTQYF.

A single count supports this clone. V usage is TRBV27 and J usage is TRBJ2-7; D assignment may be TRBD1 or TRBD2 (5 bases each). V dropped 4 bases and J dropped 3 bases, with 22 bases sitting between them. The CDR3 spans 17 residues. The V gene's germline CDR1 is MNHEY and CDR2 SMNVEV (reference sequence). The CDR3 sequence is CASSSLNRLLRGYEQYF. The CDR3 DNA reads as TGTGCCAGCAGTTCCCTTAACAGACTCCTGAGGGGCTACGAGCAGTACTTC.